These 9 T cell receptor beta chains were sequenced from one sample in a study of blood T cell repertoires in COVID-19. Some clones are missing from TCRdb's copy, which holds only in-frame ones; the method was immunoSEQ multiplex PCR. The table lists 270,000 or so clones, roughly 87% of them singletons, with 13% in the top ten. The sequenced material came from peripheral blood. The source of these receptors is a human donor in a cohort sampled during active COVID-19.

V gene TRBV25-1 combines with J gene TRBJ2-2, with 9 bases matching TRBD1. Germline V gives CDR1 MGHDK, CDR2 SYGVNS. The CDR3 loop spans 17 amino acids. Losses at the gene ends were 0 bases for V and 3 bases for J; bases not matched to a gene: 5. The CDR3 spells CASSEYGTGWDTGELFF. The CDR3 DNA reads as TGTGCCAGCAGTGAATATGGGACAGGGTGGGACACCGGGGAGCTGTTTTTT.

The chain has TRBV19 and TRBJ2-4; TRBD1 might be the D (6 bases). The germline CDR1 and CDR2 sequences are LNHDA and SQIVND (reference sequence). CDR3 length equals 17 residues. V was clipped by 4 bases and J by 0 bases, with 16 bases between them. In DNA form, the CDR3 reads TGTGCCAGTAGTAGGGACACCATTGGACTAGCCAAAAACATTCAGTACTTC. Amino acids: CASSRDTIGLAKNIQYF.

The V gene is TRBV9, the J gene TRBJ1-4; D is uncertain. The CDR3 is made up of 15 amino acids. Germline-derived CDR1 and CDR2 are SGDLS and YYNGEE. Trimming took off 0 bases at V and 4 bases at J, with 10 bases between the two ends. CDR3 DNA: TGTGCCAGCAGCGTAGGTCCGTCAGATAATGAAAAACTGTTTTTT. This codes for CASSVGPSDNEKLFF.

This chain uses TRBV18 with TRBJ2-5; 10 nucleotides line up with TRBD2. V was clipped by 6 bases and J by 2 bases; unmatched bases: 6. This CDR3 is 15 amino acids long. Germline V gives CDR1 KGHSH, CDR2 LQKENI. This CDR3 reads CASSFGLAEQETQYF. DNA of the CDR3: TGTGCCAGCTCTTTTGGACTAGCGGAACAAGAGACCCAGTACTTC.

The chain employs TRBV28 and TRBJ1-6; D might be TRBD1 (6 bases). The CDR3 is 15 residues long. Germline CDR1 and CDR2: MDHEN and SYDVKM. Trimming cost V 7 bases and J 7 bases, with 17 bases left between them. The CDR3 here is CASIPGGGGNSPLHF. In DNA, the CDR3 is TGTGCCAGCATCCCCGGGGGAGGGGGAAATTCACCCCTCCACTTT. Full variable domain (outside the CDR3, taken from reference TRBV28 and TRBJ1-6): DVKVTQSSRYLVKRTGEKVFLECVQDMDHENMFWYRQDPGLGLRLIYFSYDVKMKEKGDIPEGYSVSREKKERFSLILESASTNQTSMYLCASIPGGGGNSPLHFGNGTRLTVT.

The chain joins TRBV6-5 to TRBJ2-2, with TRBD1 matching over 8 bases. The trim removed 8 bases at V and 6 bases at J, leaving 11 bases unmatched. The CDR3 contains 15 residues. Germline V gives CDR1 MNHEY, CDR2 SVGAGI. Written as DNA, the CDR3 is TGTGCCAGCGCCCCAGGGGGCGTTAGGGCCGGGGAGCTGTTTTTT. Translating gives CASAPGGVRAGELFF.

This chain joins TRBV7-2 and TRBJ2-1; 11 positions agree with TRBD2. The CDR3 covers 15 residues. Trimming removed 5 bases from V and 10 bases from J; junction bases left unmatched: 10. Germline loops: CDR1 SGHTA, CDR2 FQGNSA. The CDR3 nucleotides are TGTGCCAGCAGCCGCCTAGCGGGAGGCAGACACGAGCAGTTCTTC. Its translation is CASSRLAGGRHEQFF. Based on the CDR3 plus reference TRBV7-2 and TRBJ2-1, the full variable domain is GAGVSQSPSNKVTEKGKDVELRCDPISGHTALYWYRQSLGQGLEFLIYFQGNSAPDKSGLPSDRFSAERTGGSVSTLTIQRTQQEDSAVYLCASSRLAGGRHEQFFGPGTRLTVL.

The table lists this clone with a few counts. J is TRBJ2-5 and V is TRBV7-2; 9 bases agree with TRBD2. Losses at the gene ends were 3 bases for V and 3 bases for J; bases not matched to a gene: 5. The length of the CDR3 is 15 residues. Per the germline V gene, CDR1 is SGHTA and CDR2 is FQGNSA. CDR3: CASSLRGGGKETQYF. The CDR3 DNA sequence: TGTGCCAGCAGCTTGCGGGGGGGAGGGAAAGAGACCCAGTACTTC.

The rearrangement uses TRBV2 and TRBJ1-1; the D gene is possibly TRBD1 (6 bases). Trimming took off 10 bases at V and 2 bases at J, with 17 bases between the two ends. This CDR3 comprises 14 residues. Looked up from germline, CDR1 is SNHLY and CDR2 is FYNNEI. CDR3 coding DNA: TGTGCCACCAGAGACAGGTCGGGAAACACTGAAGCTTTCTTT. The encoded protein is CATRDRSGNTEAFF.